This T cell receptor (beta chain) was observed in a study of T-cell reconstitution after alpha-beta-depleted transplantation in children. Unique molecular identifiers were incorporated when the TCRbeta library was constructed. From the PCR reads, TCRdb called clonotypes with MiXCR, one entry per CDR3 protein. The table lists about 460,000 distinct CDR3 sequences, around 12% of them singletons. V gave up 2 bases and J gave up 7 bases, with 6 bases separating them. This CDR3 has 11 amino acids. The J gene is TRBJ2-7, the V gene TRBV12-3 or TRBV12-4; D gene unclear. This sample comprised PBMCs from the stem cell graft donor, obtained from the stem cell graft. The sequence derives from a human donor who donated a stem cell graft to a child with combined immunodeficiency. The chain's CDR3 is CASSLWSEQYF. The DNA of the CDR3 is TGTGCCAGCAGTTTATGGAGTGAGCAGTACTTC.